This TCR beta chain comes out of a study of blood T cell repertoires in COVID-19. This CDR3 region has 14 residues. This clone appeared once. Method: immunoSEQ multiplex PCR; TCRdb's copy keeps in-frame clones and lacks some. Altogether over 12,000 clones are present, roughly 86% being singletons, with the ten largest covering roughly 5.6%. The V and J genes are TRBV21-1 and TRBJ2-7; the DNA was not compared with TRBD1, the D call given in the table. TRBV21-1 is flagged as a pseudogene. Material for sequencing was peripheral blood. The origin of this receptor is a human donor in a cohort sampled during active COVID-19. The CDR3 sequence is CASIVLGTEYEQYF. DNA for the CDR3: TGTGCCAGCATCGTGTTAGGGACAGAGTACGAGCAGTACTTC.